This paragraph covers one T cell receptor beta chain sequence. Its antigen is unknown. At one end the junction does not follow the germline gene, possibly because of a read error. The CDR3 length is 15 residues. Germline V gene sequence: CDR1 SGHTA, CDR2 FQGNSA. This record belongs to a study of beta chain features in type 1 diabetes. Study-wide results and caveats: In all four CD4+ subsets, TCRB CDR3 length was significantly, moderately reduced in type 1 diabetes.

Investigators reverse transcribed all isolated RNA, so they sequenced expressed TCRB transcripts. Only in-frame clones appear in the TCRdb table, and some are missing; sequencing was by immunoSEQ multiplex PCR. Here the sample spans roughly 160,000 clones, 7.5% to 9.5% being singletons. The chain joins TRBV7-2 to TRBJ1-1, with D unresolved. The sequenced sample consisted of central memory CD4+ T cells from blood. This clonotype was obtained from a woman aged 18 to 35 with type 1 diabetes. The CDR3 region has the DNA TGTGCCAGCAGATTAGACCAGAGTTGGAGCGCTGAAGCTTTCTTT. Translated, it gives CASRLDQSWSAEAFF.